This T cell receptor (beta chain) was found in a study of cytomegalovirus exposure and HLA in healthy donors. The repertoire was sequenced with immunoSEQ multiplex PCR; TCRdb's copy has only in-frame clones and lacks some. The table shows about 63,000 clones, with around 90% occurring only once. Among the roughly 120 subjects of the validation cohort, separate from the approximately 670-subject first cohort, were the donors. Regarding this clone: Its cognate antigen is unknown.

Broader study findings: The authors listed roughly 150 TCR beta chains as cytomegalovirus-associated. The finding came from a later analysis; first-cohort TCR clusters tended to co-occur in the roughly 120 validation repertoires.

V was pared by 5 bases and J by 7 bases, with 10 bases of the junction left unmatched. This CDR3 spans 16 amino acids. In germline, CDR1 is MDHEN, CDR2 SYDVKM. The rearrangement joins TRBV28 to TRBJ1-5, with 11 positions matching TRBD1. The sequenced sample was PBMCs. The sequence derives from a woman in her late teens or twenties in good health and CMV-seronegative. The CDR3 nucleotides read TGTGCCAGCAGTCCCTTTCGGGGACAGGGGGGCCAGCCCCAGCATTTT. This translates into CASSPFRGQGGQPQHF.